What follows are 23 T cell receptor beta chains derived from one specimen sequenced in a study of cytomegalovirus exposure and HLA in healthy donors. The study ran its PCR with 60 Vbeta and 13 Jbeta primers. Clones were read by immunoSEQ multiplex PCR, and TCRdb kept only the in-frame ones, dropping some. The sample includes some 150,000 clones, 65% to 85% of them seen just once. What was sequenced was PBMCs. The receptors come from a woman in her forties or fifties in good health and CMV-seropositive.

The chain links TRBV7-2 to TRBJ2-3; 10 positions match TRBD1. The CDR3 length is 15 residues. The ends lost 5 bases at V and 6 bases at J; junction bases unmatched: 8. Germline CDR1 reads SGHTA; CDR2 reads FQGNSA. The CDR3 DNA sequence: TGTGCCAGCAGCCCCTGGACAGGGGGTATCGATACGCAGTATTTT. It encodes CASSPWTGGIDTQYF. Supplemented by reference TRBV7-2 and TRBJ2-3, the full variable domain reads GAGVSQSPSNKVTEKGKDVELRCDPISGHTALYWYRQSLGQGLEFLIYFQGNSAPDKSGLPSDRFSAERTGGSVSTLTIQRTQQEDSAVYLCASSPWTGGIDTQYFGPGTRLTVL.

This chain links TRBV5-1 with TRBJ2-3; D is possibly TRBD2 (5 bases). The CDR3 has 14 residues. Deletions cut 5 bases from V and 0 bases from J, with 10 bases between. Germline CDR1 is SGHRS and CDR2 is YFSETQ. The CDR3 protein is CASRQSGSTDTQYF. CDR3 nucleotide sequence: TGCGCCAGCAGACAGTCGGGAAGCACAGATACGCAGTATTTT.

The V and J genes are TRBV15 and TRBJ2-7; 8 bases map to TRBD2. The CDR3 contains 14 residues. V gave up 3 bases and J gave up 2 bases; unmatched junction bases: 3. Per the germline V gene, CDR1 is LNHNV and CDR2 is YYDKDF (reference sequence). The CDR3, as DNA: TGTGCCACCAGCAGTAGCGGGATGACCTACGAGCAGTACTTC. Protein product: CATSSSGMTYEQYF.

The chain couples TRBV10-3 to TRBJ2-3; 8 bases agree with TRBD1. V shed 10 bases and J 4 bases; nucleotides not matched to a gene: 16. The CDR3 totals 16 residues. Germline V gene lookup returns CDR1 ENHRY and CDR2 SYGVKD. The CDR3 is CATTHGQGGSADTQYF. CDR3 coding DNA: TGTGCCACCACACATGGACAGGGAGGTTCGGCAGATACGCAGTATTTT.

V gene TRBV29-1 combines with J gene TRBJ2-1; D is possibly TRBD2 (6 bases). There are 10 residues in the CDR3. Germline V gene lookup returns CDR1 SQVTM and CDR2 ANQGSEA. CDR3 sequence: CAGTHNEQFF. The CDR3 DNA reads TGCGCGGGGACCCACAATGAGCAGTTCTTC.

This clone was picked up one time. The chain uses TRBV7-3 and TRBJ1-1; no reliable D call. The CDR3 length is 13 residues. CDR1 and CDR2 from the germline V gene are SGHTA and FQGTGA. The V end was cut by 2 bases, the J end by 1 base, with 5 bases between. DNA of the CDR3: TGTGCCAGCAGCTTATTAGAGAACACTGAAGCTTTCTTT. As protein: CASSLLENTEAFF.

V and J are TRBV7-9 and TRBJ1-2, with D tentatively TRBD1 (5 bases). Trimming removed 7 bases at V and 5 bases at J, with 11 bases between. In germline, CDR1 is SEHNR, CDR2 FQNEAQ (reference sequence). The CDR3 has 12 amino acids. This chain's CDR3 is CASTEGAYGYTF. CDR3 coding DNA: TGTGCCAGCACCGAAGGGGCGTATGGCTACACCTTC. The complete variable domain, with remaining parts taken from reference TRBV7-9 and TRBJ1-2, reads DTGVSQNPRHKITKRGQNVTFRCDPISEHNRLYWYRQTLGQGPEFLTYFQNEAQLEKSRLLSDRFSAERPKGSFSTLEIQRTEQGDSAMYLCASTEGAYGYTFGSGTRLTVV.

This sequence joins TRBV10-2 and TRBJ1-1; 8 positions agree with TRBD1. The trim removed 7 bases at V and 5 bases at J, leaving 15 bases unmatched. Per germline, CDR1 WSHSY and CDR2 SAAADI. The CDR3 sequence is 16 residues long. As DNA, the CDR3 is TGCGCCAGCAAAAAGACTTGGACAGGGAGAGGGACTGAAGCTTTCTTT. Amino acid sequence: CASKKTWTGRGTEAFF.

The chain carries TRBV11-2 and TRBJ2-3; tentatively, D is TRBD2 (5 bases). The V gene's germline CDR1 is SGHAT and CDR2 FQNNGV. CDR3 size: 15 residues. Trimming shortened V by 1 base and J by 8 bases, and 16 bases separated the two germline ends. CDR3 coding DNA: TGTGCCAGCAGCTTAGGAGGGATAGATAGTCGTACGCAGTATTTT. Amino acids: CASSLGGIDSRTQYF.

The J gene is TRBJ2-7, the V gene TRBV28; 14 nucleotides line up with TRBD2. This CDR3 comprises 14 residues. Unmatched junction bases numbered 2, after V lost 6 bases and J lost 4 bases. The germline V gene has CDR1 MDHEN and CDR2 SYDVKM. CDR3 amino acids: CASSGTSGSYEQYF. The CDR3 DNA reads TGTGCCAGCAGCGGGACTAGCGGGAGTTACGAGCAGTACTTC. Full variable domain (remainder filled in from reference TRBV28 and TRBJ2-7): DVKVTQSSRYLVKRTGEKVFLECVQDMDHENMFWYRQDPGLGLRLIYFSYDVKMKEKGDIPEGYSVSREKKERFSLILESASTNQTSMYLCASSGTSGSYEQYFGPGTRLTVT.

The gene calls are TRBV6-5 and TRBJ1-5; TRBD1 agrees at 7 bases. The CDR3 is made up of 13 amino acids. The ends lost 6 bases at V and 5 bases at J; junction bases unmatched: 4. Germline CDR1 reads MNHEY; CDR2 reads SVGAGI. The CDR3 here is CASSSQGHQPQHF. In nucleotides, the CDR3 is TGTGCCAGCAGCTCACAGGGGCATCAGCCCCAGCATTTT.

The rearrangement uses TRBV5-1 and TRBJ1-1; no clear D gene. Germline V gene sequence: CDR1 SGHRS, CDR2 YFSETQ. The length of the CDR3 is 14 residues. V was shortened by 1 base and J by 3 bases, with 10 bases between the two germline ends. The CDR3 nucleotides are TGCGCCAGCAGCTTGATGGCGGGGTACACTGAAGCTTTCTTT. This translates into CASSLMAGYTEAFF.

The rearrangement links TRBV5-1 to TRBJ2-1; D might be TRBD1 (5 bases). Germline CDR1 and CDR2: SGHRS and YFSETQ. The CDR3 is made up of 16 amino acids. The ends were cut back, 5 bases at V and 5 bases at J, with 20 bases in the middle. The CDR3 protein is CASSRGWFSTDNEQFF. In DNA, the CDR3 is TGCGCCAGCAGTAGGGGCTGGTTTTCGACCGACAATGAGCAGTTCTTC. The full variable domain, in which reference TRBV5-1 and TRBJ2-1 provide the parts outside the CDR3, is KAGVTQTPRYLIKTRGQQVTLSCSPISGHRSVSWYQQTPGQGLQFLFEYFSETQRNKGNFPGRFSGRQFSNSRSEMNVSTLELGDSALYLCASSRGWFSTDNEQFFGPGTRLTVL.

This rearrangement joins TRBV4-3 to TRBJ2-7, with D maybe TRBD1 (5 bases). In germline, CDR1 is LGHNA, CDR2 YSLEER. The V end was cut by 0 bases, the J end by 9 bases, with 21 bases between. The CDR3 length is 16 residues. CDR3 DNA sequence: TGCGCCAGCAGCCAAGATCATGCACAGGCTGGAGTCGGGCAGTACTTC. It translates to CASSQDHAQAGVGQYF.

The chain is built from TRBV11-2 and TRBJ2-3; 9 bases fit TRBD2. The CDR3 sequence is 17 residues long. The junction had 9 bases not matched to a gene; V was cut back by 1 base and J by 4 bases. Germline V CDR1 and CDR2: SGHAT, FQNNGV. This CDR3 reads CASSLGPGGGAPDTQYF. The CDR3 DNA is TGTGCCAGCAGCTTAGGGCCTGGCGGGGGGGCTCCAGATACGCAGTATTTT.

About this clone: Germline and junction disagree at one end, which may indicate a read error. The sample holds other DNA sequences that translate to the same CDR3. The chain links TRBV19 to TRBJ1-4, with D hard to call. There are 11 residues in the CDR3. CDR1 and CDR2 (germline): LNHDA, SQIVND (reference sequence). CDR3 sequence: CASIKREKLFF. CDR3 nucleotides: TGCGCCAGTATCAAGAGGGAGAAACTGTTTTTT.

The V call is TRBV7-9, the J call TRBJ1-2, with TRBD1 identical over 9 bases. CDR3 length equals 14 residues. Germline values: CDR1 SEHNR, CDR2 FQNEAQ (reference sequence). V shed 3 bases, J shed 8 bases, and the junction held 7 bases outside the gene matches. The CDR3 sequence: CASSFPGQGHGYTF. DNA for the CDR3: TGTGCCAGCAGCTTCCCGGGACAGGGTCACGGCTACACCTTC.

This clone was detected only once. CDR3 region: CASRLGARGELFF. CDR3 bases: TGTGCCAGCAGGTTGGGGGCGCGGGGGGAGCTGTTTTTT. This chain uses TRBV2 with TRBJ2-2, with D possibly being TRBD1 (6 bases). CDR3 size: 13 residues. Germline V gives CDR1 SNHLY, CDR2 FYNNEI. Trimming took 6 bases from V and 8 from J, leaving 13 bases between them.

A single count supports this clone. V gene TRBV4-2 combines with J gene TRBJ2-3; D uncertain. Germline CDR1 LGHNA, CDR2 YNFKEQ. Trimming took 0 bases from V and 6 from J, leaving 10 bases between them. The CDR3 sequence is 14 residues long. The CDR3 DNA reads as TGTGCCAGCAGCCAAGAAGGAGCGATGGATACGCAGTATTTT. Translated, it gives CASSQEGAMDTQYF.

This chain joins TRBV7-2 and TRBJ2-3, with a tentative D call TRBD2 (7 bases). Between the trimmed V and J ends, which lost 3 bases and 3 bases, there was a span of 19 bases. Germline CDR1 is SGHTA and CDR2 is FQGNSA. The CDR3 is 17 residues long. The CDR3 region is CASSFGGGAGYTDTQYF. Written as DNA, the CDR3 is TGTGCCAGCAGCTTTGGGGGGGGCGCGGGGTATACAGATACGCAGTATTTT.

The J gene is TRBJ1-1, the V gene TRBV5-1, with TRBD1 as a possible D gene (6 bases). V lost 6 bases and J 5 bases, leaving 20 bases between the germline ends. Germline V gene data show CDR1 as SGHRS and CDR2 as YFSETQ. The CDR3 loop spans 15 amino acids. CDR3 loop: CASTELPQGKTEAFF. Written as DNA, the CDR3 is TGCGCCAGCACGGAACTTCCTCAGGGGAAAACTGAAGCTTTCTTT.

The V gene is TRBV19, the J gene TRBJ1-2, with D hard to call. V lost 1 base and J lost 2, with 8 bases in between. Germline assignment: CDR1 LNHDA and CDR2 SQIVND (reference sequence). There are 14 residues in the CDR3. The CDR3 loop is CASSIGNMNYGYTF. The CDR3 coding sequence is TGTGCCAGTAGTATAGGAAACATGAACTATGGCTACACCTTC. Filled out from reference TRBV19 and TRBJ1-2, the complete variable domain reads DGGITQSPKYLFRKEGQNVTLSCEQNLNHDAMYWYRQDPGQGLRLIYYSQIVNDFQKGDIAEGYSVSREKKESFPLTVTSAQKNPTAFYLCASSIGNMNYGYTFGSGTRLTVV.

The V call is TRBV28, the J call TRBJ1-1, with D possibly matching TRBD1 (5 bases). Germline CDR1 reads MDHEN; CDR2 reads SYDVKM. This CDR3 region has 13 residues. Trimming took 4 bases from V and 4 from J, leaving 10 bases between them. The chain's CDR3 is CASSSYRSTEAFF. Written as DNA, the CDR3 is TGTGCCAGCAGTTCCTACAGGAGCACTGAAGCTTTCTTT.